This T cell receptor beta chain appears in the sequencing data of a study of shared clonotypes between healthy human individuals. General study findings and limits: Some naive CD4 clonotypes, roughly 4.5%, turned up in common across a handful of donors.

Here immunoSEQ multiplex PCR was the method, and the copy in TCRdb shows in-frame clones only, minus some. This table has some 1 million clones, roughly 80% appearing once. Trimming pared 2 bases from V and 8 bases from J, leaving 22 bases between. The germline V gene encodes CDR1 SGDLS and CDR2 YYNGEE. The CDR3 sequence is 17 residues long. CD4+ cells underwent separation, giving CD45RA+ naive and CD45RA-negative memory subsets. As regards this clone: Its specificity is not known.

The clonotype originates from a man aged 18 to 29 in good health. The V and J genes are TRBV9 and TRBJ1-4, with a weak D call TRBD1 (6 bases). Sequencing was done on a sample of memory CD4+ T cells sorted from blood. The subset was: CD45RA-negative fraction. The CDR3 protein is CASSVDPDGGRGEKLFF. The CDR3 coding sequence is TGTGCCAGCAGCGTGGACCCCGATGGGGGGCGGGGGGAAAAACTGTTTTTT.